Listed below are T cell receptor beta chains from one sample, sequenced in a study of blood T cell repertoires in COVID-19. The repertoire was sequenced with immunoSEQ multiplex PCR; TCRdb's copy has only in-frame clones and lacks some. The data contain roughly 190,000 clones, approximately 91% of them singletons. The specimen sequenced was peripheral blood. All receptors come from a woman aged 40 to 50 who had recovered from COVID-19. The CDR3 runs from the conserved cysteine through the conserved F or W. A D gene is named only where the DNA matches it firmly. Clone sizes are given selectively: once, few, many, or a class where the clone is expanded.

abundance	d_gene	v_gene	j_gene	CDR3nt	CDR3aa
-	TRBD2	TRBV30	TRBJ2-1	TGTGCCTGGACCCCAATCTCGGGAGGGGACCTTGAGCAGTTCTTC	CAWTPISGGDLEQFF
-	-	TRBV6-5	TRBJ1-1	TGTGCCAGCAGTTACTCGACCGGGGAGCCTGAAGCTTTCTTT	CASSYSTGEPEAFF
-	TRBD2	TRBV4-1	TRBJ2-2	TGCGCCAGCAGCCAAGATACAGGACTAGCGAACACCGGGGAGCTGTTTTTT	CASSQDTGLANTGELFF
-	-	TRBV4-3	TRBJ2-2	TGCGCCAGCAGCCACGGGCAGGGGAACACCGGGGAGCTGTTTTTT	CASSHGQGNTGELFF
-	TRBD1	TRBV5-6	TRBJ1-1	TGTGCCAGCAGCCCGGGGACAGTCGAAAAAATGAACACTGAAGCTTTCTTT	CASSPGTVEKMNTEAFF
-	TRBD2	TRBV30	TRBJ2-7	TGTGCCTGGAGTACTAGCGGCCACGAGCAGTACTTC	CAWSTSGHEQYF
-	TRBD2	TRBV9	TRBJ2-1	TGTGCCAGCAGCGTAGGTCCTAGCGGGAGATCCTACAATGAGCAGTTCTTC	CASSVGPSGRSYNEQFF
-	-	TRBV7-8	TRBJ2-2	TGTGCCAGCAGCCGGATTATAGGGACTCATTACGGAACCGGGGAGCTGTTTTTT	CASSRIIGTHYGTGELFF
-	-	TRBV15	TRBJ2-7	TGTGCCACCAGCAGAGAACAGAGCTCCTACGAGCAGTACTTC	CATSREQSSYEQYF
-	TRBD2	TRBV7-7	TRBJ2-1	TGTGCCAGCAGCTTACCGGCAGGACTAGCGGACAATGAGCAGTTCTTC	CASSLPAGLADNEQFF
-	TRBD1	TRBV24-1	TRBJ1-2	TGTGCCACCAGTGACCACGGACAGGGCGACCGGGGCTACACCTTC	CATSDHGQGDRGYTF
-	-	TRBV3-1/TRBV3-2	TRBJ1-1	TGTGCAAGCAGGGGAGAGGTCGAGGCTTTCTTT	CASRGEVEAFF
-	-	TRBV4-2	TRBJ2-7	TGTGCCAGCAGCCAAGATACGGGCAGGGGTCTGGCCTACGAGCAGTACTTC	CASSQDTGRGLAYEQYF
-	-	TRBV28	TRBJ1-1	TGTGCCAGCAGCTCCCCTGGGGGGGCTGGCACTGAAGCTTTCTTT	CASSSPGGAGTEAFF
once	TRBD2	TRBV2	TRBJ2-3	TGTGCCAGCAGTGCGCCGACTAGCGGTCCCCGCGGAGATACGCAGTATTTT	CASSAPTSGPRGDTQYF
-	-	TRBV19	TRBJ2-3	TGTGCCAGTAGTATTTATCAGGGCCTGGGGACAGATACGCAGTATTTT	CASSIYQGLGTDTQYF
-	-	TRBV11-3	TRBJ2-2	TGTGCCAGCAGCTTAGGGAGAAACACCGGGGAGCTGTTTTTT	CASSLGRNTGELFF
few	-	TRBV2	TRBJ2-1	TGTGCCAGCAGTGAACCCGTACTAGTGCATGAGCAGTTCTTC	CASSEPVLVHEQFF
-	-	TRBV11-1	TRBJ2-7	TGTGCCAGCAGCTTAAGCCGGGAGCCCAGAACCACTCGTCGGTACTTC	CASSLSREPRTTRRYF
-	TRBD1	TRBV24-1	TRBJ2-7	TGTGCCACCAGTGATCACCGGGACAGGAGATCCTACGAGCAGTACTTC	CATSDHRDRRSYEQYF
-	TRBD2	TRBV5-1	TRBJ2-5	TGCGCCAGCAGCCACATAGCGGGATCGGGGGAGACCCAGTACTTC	CASSHIAGSGETQYF
-	TRBD2	TRBV6-1	TRBJ2-1	TGTGCCAGCAGTGCCCTGACTAGCGGGAGGGCCTATGAGCAGTTCTTC	CASSALTSGRAYEQFF
few	TRBD2	TRBV23-1	TRBJ2-2	TGCGCCAGCAGTCCAACGGGAACTAGCGGGAGTAGGAACACCGGGGAGCTGTTTTTT	CASSPTGTSGSRNTGELFF
few	TRBD1	TRBV19	TRBJ1-1	TGTGCCAGTAGTACCGGGACAGGGGGCACTGAAGCTTTCTTT	CASSTGTGGTEAFF
-	TRBD2	TRBV6-2/TRBV6-3	TRBJ2-3	TGTGCCAGCAGTTACGGGGGGCTAGCGGGGAGCACAGATACGCAGTATTTT	CASSYGGLAGSTDTQYF
-	-	TRBV5-1	TRBJ1-5	TGCGCCAGCAGCTTGGGGTCAGACAATCAGCCCCAGCATTTT	CASSLGSDNQPQHF
-	TRBD2	TRBV19	TRBJ2-1	TGTGCCAGTAGTCGTAGCGGGGGGCCGCCAGGGGAGCAGTTCTTC	CASSRSGGPPGEQFF
-	-	TRBV2	TRBJ2-1	TGTGCCAGTGCGGCGTTTCAGGGGAATGAGCAGTTCTTC	CASAAFQGNEQFF
-	-	TRBV5-1	TRBJ2-7	TGCGCCAGCAGCTTGGCCTCAGGGATTGTCTACGAGCAGTACTTC	CASSLASGIVYEQYF
-	TRBD1	TRBV9	TRBJ1-6	TGTGCCAGCAGCGTAGAAACAGGGGAGAGGTCACCCCTCCACTTT	CASSVETGERSPLHF
-	TRBD1	TRBV4-2	TRBJ1-1	TGTGCCAGCAGCCAAGCCACAGGGGGCTTCGATGAAGCTTTCTTT	CASSQATGGFDEAFF
-	TRBD1	TRBV18	TRBJ2-5	TGTGCCAGTTCCCCGGGACAGGGTGAGGAGACCCAGTACTTC	CASSPGQGEETQYF
few	-	TRBV5-1	TRBJ2-7	TGCGCCAGCCGACCCTCCGGAGGATCGGGGATATACGAGCAGTACTTC	CASRPSGGSGIYEQYF
-	-	TRBV28	TRBJ1-2	TGTGCCAGCAGTTTAGCTATGGGGAGTCTTAACTATGGCTACACCTTC	CASSLAMGSLNYGYTF
-	-	TRBV9	TRBJ1-1	TGTGCCAGCAGCGTAGTGGGGAGCACTGAAGCTTTCTTT	CASSVVGSTEAFF
-	TRBD1	TRBV6-4	TRBJ1-1	TGTGCCAGCAGGGAACAGGGGGCGAGATCTGAAGCTTTCTTT	CASREQGARSEAFF
-	TRBD1	TRBV7-2	TRBJ2-7	TGTGCCAGCAGCTTAGCGATGGGGACAGGTCCCTACGAGCAGTACTTC	CASSLAMGTGPYEQYF
-	-	TRBV19	TRBJ2-2	TGTGCCAGTAGTAGAGAAACAGGGACCACCGGGGAGCTGTTTTTT	CASSRETGTTGELFF
-	TRBD1	TRBV5-1	TRBJ1-1	TGCGCCAGCAGCTTGGTTCCAGGGGGCACTGAAGCTTTCTTT	CASSLVPGGTEAFF
-	TRBD1	TRBV6-5	TRBJ2-5	TGTGCCAGCAGTTCAACAGGGGCGGCCCAAGAGACCCAGTACTTC	CASSSTGAAQETQYF
-	TRBD1	TRBV29-1	TRBJ1-2	TGCAGCGTTGAAAGGGACAGGGAGTATGGCTACACCTTC	CSVERDREYGYTF
-	-	TRBV7-2	TRBJ1-1	TGTGCCAGCAGCGCGAGGAGGGCCACTGAAGCTTTCTTT	CASSARRATEAFF
-	TRBD2	TRBV24-1	TRBJ2-1	TGTGCCACCAGTGATCGTAGCGGGAGTAGATCCTACAATGAGCAGTTCTTC	CATSDRSGSRSYNEQFF
-	TRBD2	TRBV10-3	TRBJ2-7	TGTGCCATCAGTGAGCTAGCGGCACAAGCACACGAGCAGTACTTC	CAISELAAQAHEQYF